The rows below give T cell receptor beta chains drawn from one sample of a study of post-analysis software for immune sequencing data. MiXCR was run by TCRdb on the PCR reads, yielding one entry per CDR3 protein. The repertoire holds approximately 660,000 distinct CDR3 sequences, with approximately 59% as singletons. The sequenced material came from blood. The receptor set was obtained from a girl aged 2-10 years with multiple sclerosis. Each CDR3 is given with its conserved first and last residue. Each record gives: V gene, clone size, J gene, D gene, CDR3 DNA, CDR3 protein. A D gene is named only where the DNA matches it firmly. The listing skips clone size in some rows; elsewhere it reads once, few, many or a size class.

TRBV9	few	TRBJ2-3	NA	TGTGCCAGCAGCGTAGGATCCGATACGCAGTATTTT	CASSVGSDTQYF
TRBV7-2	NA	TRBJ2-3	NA	TGTGCCAGCACCTTTCCGAGGACAGACAGCACAGATACGCAGTATTTT	CASTFPRTDSTDTQYF
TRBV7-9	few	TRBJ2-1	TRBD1	TGTGCCAGCAGCCAGACAGGGGGCGCCAATGAGCAGTTCTTC	CASSQTGGANEQFF
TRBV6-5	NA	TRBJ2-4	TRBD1	TGTGCCAGCAGTCCTCAAATAGGACAGGGGTACATTCAGTACTTC	CASSPQIGQGYIQYF
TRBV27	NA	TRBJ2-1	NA	TGTGCCAGCTGCCGGACAAACTCCTACAATGAGCAGTTCTTC	CASCRTNSYNEQFF
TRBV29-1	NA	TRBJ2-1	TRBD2	TGCAGCGTTTTGACTAGCGGCTCCTACAATGAGCAGTTCTTC	CSVLTSGSYNEQFF
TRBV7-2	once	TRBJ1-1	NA	TGTGCCAGCAGCTTAGATCGGGTTGTTGAAGCTTTCTTT	CASSLDRVVEAFF
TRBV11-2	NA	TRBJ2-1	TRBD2	TGTGCCAGCAGCTTGTTCCTAGCGGGGGGGAATCCTGAGCAGTTCTTC	CASSLFLAGGNPEQFF
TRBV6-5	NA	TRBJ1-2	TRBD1	TGTGCCAGCAGTTTCTCTGGCCTTACAGGGGCGAACCCCTATGGCTACACCTTC	CASSFSGLTGANPYGYTF
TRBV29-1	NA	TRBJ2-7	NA	TGCAGCGTTGGGGACGGTACCTACGAGCAGTACTTC	CSVGDGTYEQYF
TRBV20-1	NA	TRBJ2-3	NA	TGCAGTGCTAGAGCTGGGAGCGGCCCTAGAGTGGATACGCAGTATTTT	CSARAGSGPRVDTQYF